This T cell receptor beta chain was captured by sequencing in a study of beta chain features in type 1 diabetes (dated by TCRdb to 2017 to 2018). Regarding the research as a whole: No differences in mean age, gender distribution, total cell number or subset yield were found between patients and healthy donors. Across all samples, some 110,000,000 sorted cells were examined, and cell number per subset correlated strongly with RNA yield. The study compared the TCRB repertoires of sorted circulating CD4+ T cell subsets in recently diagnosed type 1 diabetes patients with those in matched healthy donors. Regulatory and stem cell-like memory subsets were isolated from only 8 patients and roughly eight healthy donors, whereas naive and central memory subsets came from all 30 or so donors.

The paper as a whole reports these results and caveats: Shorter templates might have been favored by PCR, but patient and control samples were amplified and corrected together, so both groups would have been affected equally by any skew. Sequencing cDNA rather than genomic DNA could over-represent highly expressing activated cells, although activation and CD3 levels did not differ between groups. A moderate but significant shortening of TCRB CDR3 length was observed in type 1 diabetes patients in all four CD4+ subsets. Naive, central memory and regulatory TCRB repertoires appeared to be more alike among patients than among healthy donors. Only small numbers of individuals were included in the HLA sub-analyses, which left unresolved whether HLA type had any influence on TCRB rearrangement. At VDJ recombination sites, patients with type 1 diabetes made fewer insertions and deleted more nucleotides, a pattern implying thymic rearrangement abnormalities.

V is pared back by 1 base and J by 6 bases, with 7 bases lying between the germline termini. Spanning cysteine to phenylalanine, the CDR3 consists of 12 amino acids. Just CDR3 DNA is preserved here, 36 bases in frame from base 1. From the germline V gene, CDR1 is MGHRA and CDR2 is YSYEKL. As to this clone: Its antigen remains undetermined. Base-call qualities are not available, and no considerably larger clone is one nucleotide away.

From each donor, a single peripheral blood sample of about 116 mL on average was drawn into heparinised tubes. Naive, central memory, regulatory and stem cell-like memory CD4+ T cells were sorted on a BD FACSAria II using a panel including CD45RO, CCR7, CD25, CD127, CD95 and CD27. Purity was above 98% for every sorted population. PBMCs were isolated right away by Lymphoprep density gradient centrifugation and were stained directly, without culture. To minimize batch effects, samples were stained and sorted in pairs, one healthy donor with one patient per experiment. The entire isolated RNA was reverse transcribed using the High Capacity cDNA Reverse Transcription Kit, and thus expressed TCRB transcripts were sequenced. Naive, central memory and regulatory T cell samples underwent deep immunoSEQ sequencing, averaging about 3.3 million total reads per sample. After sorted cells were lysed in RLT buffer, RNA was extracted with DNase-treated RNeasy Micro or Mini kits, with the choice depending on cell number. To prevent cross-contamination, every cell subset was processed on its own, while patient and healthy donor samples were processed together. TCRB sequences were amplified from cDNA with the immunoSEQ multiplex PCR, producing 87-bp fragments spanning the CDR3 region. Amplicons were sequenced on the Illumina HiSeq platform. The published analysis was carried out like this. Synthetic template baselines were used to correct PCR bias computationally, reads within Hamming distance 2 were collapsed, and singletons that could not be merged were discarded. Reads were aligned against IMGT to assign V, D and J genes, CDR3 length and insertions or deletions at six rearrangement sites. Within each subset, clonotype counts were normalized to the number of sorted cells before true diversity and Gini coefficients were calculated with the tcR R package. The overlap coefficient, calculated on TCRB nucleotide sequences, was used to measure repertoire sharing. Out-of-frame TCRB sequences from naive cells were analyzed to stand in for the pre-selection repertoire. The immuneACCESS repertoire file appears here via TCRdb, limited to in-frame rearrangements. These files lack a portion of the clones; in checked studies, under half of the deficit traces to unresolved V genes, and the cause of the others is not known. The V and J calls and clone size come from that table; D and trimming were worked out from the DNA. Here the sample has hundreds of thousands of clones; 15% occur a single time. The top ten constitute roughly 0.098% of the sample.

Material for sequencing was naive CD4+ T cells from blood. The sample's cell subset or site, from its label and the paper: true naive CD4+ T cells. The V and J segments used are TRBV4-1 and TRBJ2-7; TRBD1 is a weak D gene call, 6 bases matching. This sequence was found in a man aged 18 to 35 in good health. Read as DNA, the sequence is TGCGCCAGCAGCCAAGTACAGGGCGAGCAGTACTTC. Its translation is CASSQVQGEQYF.